This TCR beta chain was identified during a study of blood T cell repertoires in COVID-19 (dated by TCRdb to between 2020 and 2021). Turning to the overall study: The collaborator samples originated in the United States, Italy and Spain and spanned the acute and convalescent phases of COVID-19. The repertoires were made available in a free public database intended to serve as a resource for research on the immune response to SARS-CoV-2. The samples were drawn from two sources: the first 160 participants of the ongoing ImmuneRACE study, and 950 to 1,500 subjects contributed by 6 global collaborators. Subjects who had been exposed to COVID-19, were actively infected with it, or had recovered from it provided the deeply sampled blood TCRbeta repertoires that made up the dataset. Where HLA class I and class II types were available, the types were taken from metadata supplied by the sample provider, not from assay-based typing. The prospective study material was composed of cDNA or gDNA derived from T cells, B-cell-depleted T cells, or PBMCs. Nearly every sample came with metadata listing a de-identified subject ID, COVID-19 status, age in years and sex.

TCRbeta CDR3 regions were amplified from genomic DNA using the immunoSEQ Assay, a bias-controlled multiplex PCR. On the study's bioinformatics: The number of nucleated cells in each sample was estimated by amplification of reference gene primers within the assay. To quantify the absolute abundance of each unique TCRbeta CDR3 rearrangement, sequence reads were collapsed and filtered. For each sample, productive Simpson clonality was calculated by taking the square root of Simpson's diversity index across productive rearrangements. Held by TCRdb, this immuneACCESS table contains in-frame sequences only and omits some clones. Under half of the omission traces to an unresolved V gene where checked; the cause of the rest is unknown. Clone size and the V and J calls come from that table; the DNA yielded D and trimming. The sample contains some 15,000 clones, less than 95% of them found a single time. The ten biggest clones cover over 7.5% of the sample.

Whole blood was collected in K2EDTA tubes by collaborating institutions according to the institutions' own protocols. For TCRbeta analysis, collaborator samples were shipped as frozen whole blood, as isolated PBMCs, or as DNA extracted from either sample type. The CDR3 holds 13 amino acids from the cysteine to the phenylalanine. Just CDR3 DNA is preserved here, 39 bases in frame from base 1. At the junction V is shortened by 3 bases and J by 7 bases, with 12 bases in between. Study-wide conclusions, independent of this receptor: Clinical and demographic metadata were provided uncurated, with the amount varying by source and participant.

A remark on this clone: No cognate antigen has been identified for it. Base qualities were left out, and no much larger clone turns up one base away.

The sequence derives from a human donor in a cohort sampled during active COVID-19. The chain links TRBV12-3 or TRBV12-4 with TRBJ1-2, and possibly TRBD1, on 6 matching bases. The sequenced sample was peripheral blood. The nucleotide sequence is given as TGTGCCAGCAGTTTGGGGGGGCAGGGTGGCTACACCTTC. Its protein product is CASSLGGQGGYTF.